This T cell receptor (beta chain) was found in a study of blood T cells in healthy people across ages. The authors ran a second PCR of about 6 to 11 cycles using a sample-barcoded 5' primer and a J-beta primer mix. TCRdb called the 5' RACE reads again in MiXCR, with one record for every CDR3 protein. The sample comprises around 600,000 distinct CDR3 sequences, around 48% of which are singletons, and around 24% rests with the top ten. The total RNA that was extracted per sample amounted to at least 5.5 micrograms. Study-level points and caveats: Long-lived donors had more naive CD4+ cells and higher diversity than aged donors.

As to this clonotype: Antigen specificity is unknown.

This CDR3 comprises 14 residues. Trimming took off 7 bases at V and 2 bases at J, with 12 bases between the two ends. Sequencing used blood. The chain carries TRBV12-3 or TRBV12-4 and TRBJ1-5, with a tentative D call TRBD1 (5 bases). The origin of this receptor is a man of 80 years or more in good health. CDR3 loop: CASNAGRGNQPQHF. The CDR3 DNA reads TGTGCCAGCAACGCAGGGAGGGGCAATCAGCCCCAGCATTTT.